The entry that follows covers one T cell receptor beta chain sequence. This sample stems from a study of blood T cell repertoires in COVID-19. Study-wide context: Samples representing acute and convalescent COVID-19 were sourced from the United States, Italy and Spain. T cells, B-cell-depleted T cells, or PBMCs provided the cDNA or gDNA that served as material.

Unmatched junction bases numbered 8, after V lost 0 bases and J lost 8 bases. The CDR3 loop spans 15 amino acids. Germline loops: CDR1 MNHEY, CDR2 SVGEGT. How the authors handled the data: For nucleated cells, counts were estimated from reference gene primer amplification. The repertoire was sequenced with immunoSEQ multiplex PCR; TCRdb's copy has only in-frame clones and lacks some. The V and J calls and the clone size are those of that table, but D and trimming were determined from the DNA. This table holds tens of thousands of clones, about 87% found once. The chain couples TRBV6-2 or TRBV6-3 to TRBJ1-2; 8 nucleotides agree with TRBD1. This sequence originates from a man in his fifties with active COVID-19. Sequencing input: peripheral blood. The DNA of the CDR3 is TGTGCCAGCAGTTACTCAAGCCCCGGGACAGGAGGCTACACCTTC. Its translation is CASSYSSPGTGGYTF.